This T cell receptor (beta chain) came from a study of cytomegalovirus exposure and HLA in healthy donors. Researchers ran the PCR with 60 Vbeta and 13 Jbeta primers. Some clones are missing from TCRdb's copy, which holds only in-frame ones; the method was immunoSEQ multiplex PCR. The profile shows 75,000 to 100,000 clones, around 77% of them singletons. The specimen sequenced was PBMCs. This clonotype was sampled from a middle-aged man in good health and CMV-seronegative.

The CDR3: CASSLQSGAAYEQYF. For the CDR3, the DNA is TGTGCCAGCAGCTTACAATCAGGGGCAGCGTACGAGCAGTACTTC. The chain links TRBV11-2 to TRBJ2-7; weak D call: TRBD1 (6 bases). The germline V gene has CDR1 SGHAT and CDR2 FQNNGV. Deletions cut 2 bases from V and 4 bases from J, with 15 bases between. This CDR3 region has 15 residues.